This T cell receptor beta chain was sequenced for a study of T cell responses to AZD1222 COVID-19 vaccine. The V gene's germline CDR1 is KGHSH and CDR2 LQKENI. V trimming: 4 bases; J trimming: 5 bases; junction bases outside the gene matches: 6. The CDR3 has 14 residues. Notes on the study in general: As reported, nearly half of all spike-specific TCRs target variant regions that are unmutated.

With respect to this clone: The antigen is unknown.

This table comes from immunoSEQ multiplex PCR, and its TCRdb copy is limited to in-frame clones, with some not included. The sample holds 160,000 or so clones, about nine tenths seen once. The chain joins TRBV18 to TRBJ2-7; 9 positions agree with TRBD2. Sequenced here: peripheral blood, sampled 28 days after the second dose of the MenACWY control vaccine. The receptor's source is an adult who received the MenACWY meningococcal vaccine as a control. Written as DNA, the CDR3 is TGTGCCAGCTCACTAGCGGGAGAAGTGAACGAGCAGTACTTC. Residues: CASSLAGEVNEQYF.